The 17 T cell receptor beta chains below were found in one sample sequenced in a study of blood T cells in healthy people across ages. Using a J-beta primer mix together with a sample-barcoded 5' primer, a second PCR was run for roughly 7 to 11 cycles. MiXCR, run by TCRdb on the 5' RACE reads, gives a single entry per CDR3 protein. The sample consists of roughly 500,000 distinct CDR3 sequences, 25% to 30% of them appearing once. Sequences were obtained from blood. These receptors were taken from a woman in her 70s in good health.

This sequence joins TRBV5-1 and TRBJ1-2; D is unclear. Germline CDR1 reads SGHRS; CDR2 reads YFSETQ. CDR3 length: 12 residues. The V end lost 4 bases, the J end lost 6 bases, and 10 bases lay between the germline ends. CDR3 in DNA: TGCGCCAGCAGCCCCGAGGTCGATGGCTACACCTTC. This codes for CASSPEVDGYTF.

This clonotype is a singleton in its sample. The V call is TRBV7-8, the J call TRBJ2-1; D unresolved. Germline CDR1 and CDR2: SGHVS and FQNEAQ. Trimming removed 5 bases at V and 5 bases at J, with 10 bases between. The CDR3 has 13 residues. CDR3 sequence reads: CASSIGRDNEQFF. The CDR3 bases are TGTGCCAGCAGCATTGGACGGGACAATGAGCAGTTCTTC.

This clonotype was seen repeatedly, ten times or more. A read error may account for a junction end that differs from germline. This chain connects TRBV5-1 to TRBJ1-1; 10 bases fit TRBD1. The CDR3 spans 14 residues. The germline gives CDR1 SGHRS, CDR2 YFSETQ. CDR3 in amino acids: CASSRDRGNTEAFF. In DNA form, the CDR3 reads TGTGCCAGCAGCCGGGACAGGGGGAACACTGAAGCTTTCTTT.

This clonotype was recorded many times. The chain is built from TRBV20-1 and TRBJ2-7; the D gene is possibly TRBD1 (5 bases). V lost 7 bases, J lost 0 bases, and 13 bases lay in between. The CDR3 consists of 13 residues. Germline CDR1 and CDR2: DFQATT and SNEGSKA (reference sequence). The CDR3 reads CSVIARGSYEQYF. CDR3 bases: TGCAGTGTGATAGCTAGGGGCTCCTACGAGCAGTACTTC.

This clonotype was observed a handful of times. The CDR3 is CASSFTTEETQYF. In nucleotides, the CDR3 is TGTGCCAGCAGCTTTACCACCGAAGAGACCCAGTACTTC. J is TRBJ2-5 and V is TRBV13; D uncertain. Germline V CDR1 and CDR2: PRHDT, FYEKMQ (reference sequence). Trimming removed 3 bases from V and 3 bases from J, with 8 bases in between. This CDR3 is 13 amino acids long.

The chain combines TRBV5-5 with TRBJ2-5, with a weak D call TRBD2 (6 bases). This CDR3 spans 15 amino acids. Trimming stripped 0 bases from V and 6 bases from J, with 15 bases between. In germline, CDR1 is SGHKS, CDR2 YYEKEE (reference sequence). The CDR3 loop is CASSLARGEAKTQYF. CDR3 DNA sequence: TGTGCCAGCAGCTTGGCCCGCGGGGAGGCAAAGACCCAGTACTTC. Using reference TRBV5-5 and TRBJ2-5 for the parts outside the CDR3, the full variable domain is DAGVTQSPTHLIKTRGQQVTLRCSPISGHKSVSWYQQVLGQGPQFIFQYYEKEERGRGNFPDRFSARQFPNYSSELNVNALLLGDSALYLCASSLARGEAKTQYFGPGTRLLVL.

V and J are TRBV5-1 and TRBJ1-2; no clear D gene. Germline V lookup: CDR1 SGHRS, CDR2 YFSETQ. The CDR3 is 13 amino acids. V was cut by 1 base and J by 6 bases, with 10 bases left in between. The CDR3 is CASSLQVANGYTF. The CDR3 DNA is TGCGCCAGCAGCTTGCAGGTCGCGAATGGCTACACCTTC.

The chain recombines TRBV7-9 with TRBJ1-4, with TRBD1 as a possible D gene (6 bases). Trimming pared 1 base from V and 5 bases from J, leaving 8 bases between. Germline CDR1 and CDR2: SEHNR and FQNEAQ (reference sequence). This CDR3 has 14 amino acids. CDR3 bases: TGTGCCAGCAGCTTAGAGACAGGCAATGAAAAACTGTTTTTT. Protein product: CASSLETGNEKLFF.

This clonotype came up a few times. The genes are TRBV28 and TRBJ2-3, with 7 bases aligning to TRBD2. The CDR3 loop spans 18 amino acids. Per germline, CDR1 MDHEN and CDR2 SYDVKM. The trim removed 4 bases at V and 3 bases at J, leaving 16 bases unmatched. The CDR3 loop is CASSSSRGVGGMTDTQYF. The CDR3 bases are TGTGCCAGCAGTTCCTCCCGGGGGGTCGGGGGGATGACAGATACGCAGTATTTT. Looking up the rest from reference TRBV28 and TRBJ2-3 gives the full variable domain: DVKVTQSSRYLVKRTGEKVFLECVQDMDHENMFWYRQDPGLGLRLIYFSYDVKMKEKGDIPEGYSVSREKKERFSLILESASTNQTSMYLCASSSSRGVGGMTDTQYFGPGTRLTVL.

This clonotype occurred many times. The V call is TRBV29-1, the J call TRBJ2-5, with D perhaps TRBD2 (6 bases). The V end was cut by 7 bases, the J end by 0 bases, with 15 bases between. The CDR3 covers 14 residues. Germline V gene data show CDR1 as SQVTM and CDR2 as ANQGSEA. CDR3 amino acids: CSAAGPGNQETQYF. In DNA form, the CDR3 reads TGCAGCGCAGCGGGTCCAGGCAACCAAGAGACCCAGTACTTC. The full variable domain, in which reference TRBV29-1 and TRBJ2-5 provide the parts outside the CDR3, is SAVISQKPSRDICQRGTSLTIQCQVDSQVTMMFWYRQQPGQSLTLIATANQGSEATYESGFVIDKFPISRPNLTFSTLTVSNMSPEDSSIYLCSAAGPGNQETQYFGPGTRLLVL.

This clonotype showed up just a few times. V is TRBV20-1 and J is TRBJ2-1; 8 bases are shared with TRBD2. The J call may not be correct, given that the DNA end is closer to TRBJ2-5. The CDR3 length is 15 residues. CDR1 and CDR2 (germline): DFQATT, SNEGSKA (reference sequence). The CDR3 spells CSARERSGGQETQYF. CDR3 nucleotides: TGCAGTGCTAGAGAAAGAAGCGGGGGCCAAGAGACCCAGTACTTC.

This clonotype has only a few counts. The chain carries TRBV18 and TRBJ2-5; tentative D call: TRBD2 (6 bases). The CDR3 length is 15 residues. V was pared by 3 bases and J by 2 bases, with 13 bases between. Germline values: CDR1 KGHSH, CDR2 LQKENI. The CDR3 protein is CASSPLLAAQETQYF. CDR3 DNA sequence: TGTGCCAGCTCACCCTTGTTAGCGGCACAAGAGACCCAGTACTTC.

The table lists this clonotype with a few counts. This rearrangement joins TRBV12-3 or TRBV12-4 to TRBJ2-7, with 9 bases fitting TRBD2. This CDR3 is built from 14 residues. J was trimmed by 7 bases and V by 7 bases; bases with no gene match: 11. CDR3 DNA: TGTGCCAGCACCCTAGGAGGGACTAGCCAAGAGCAGTACTTC. Translated: CASTLGGTSQEQYF.

As for this clonotype: One end of the junction fails to match germline, which may point to a read error. The chain uses TRBV7-2 and TRBJ2-2, with 7 nucleotides matching TRBD2. The CDR3 spans 13 residues. In germline, CDR1 is SGHTA, CDR2 FQGNSA. The CDR3 spells CASSPRGDGALFF. The CDR3 DNA follows: TGTGCCAGCAGCCCTCGGGGGGACGGGGCGCTGTTTTTT.

The J gene is TRBJ2-3, the V gene TRBV9; D perhaps matches TRBD2 (6 bases). CDR1 is SGDLS, CDR2 YYNGEE, per germline. The CDR3 length is 14 residues. The V and J ends lost 4 bases and 8 bases respectively, with 17 bases between them. The DNA for the CDR3 is TGTGCCAGCAGCCCCCGGGAGCCCCGGGGTACGCAGTATTTT. It is translated as CASSPREPRGTQYF.

CDR3 sequence: CASTNVAEQYF. The CDR3, as DNA: TGTGCCAGCACCAACGTGGCCGAGCAGTACTTC. This chain uses TRBV6-2 or TRBV6-3 with TRBJ2-7; no clear D. Germline CDR1 MNHEY, CDR2 SVGEGT. The germline V and J ends were trimmed by 7 bases and 6 bases, with 10 bases remaining between them. The CDR3 loop spans 11 amino acids.

V usage is TRBV7-9 and J usage is TRBJ1-4; 7 bases are a match to TRBD1. Germline V lookup: CDR1 SEHNR, CDR2 FQNEAQ (reference sequence). Germline trimming cut 6 bases from V and 4 bases from J; bases unmatched to any gene: 8. This CDR3 contains 15 residues. The chain's CDR3 is CASRPRGLGNEKLFF. The CDR3 DNA is TGTGCCAGCAGACCGAGGGGGCTCGGTAATGAAAAACTGTTTTTT.